This is a list of T cell receptor beta chains from one sample in a study of blood T cell repertoires in COVID-19. Some clones are missing from TCRdb's copy, which holds only in-frame ones; the method was immunoSEQ multiplex PCR. The sample contains about 140,000 clones, about 87% of which appear only once. Sample: peripheral blood. Receptors originate from a woman between 45 and 65 years old with acute or convalescent COVID-19. The CDR3 runs from the conserved cysteine through the conserved F or W. D genes are given only for firm matches. Only part of the rows carry a size: once, few, many, or a class if the clone is expanded.

NA	TRBV19	TRBJ1-4	NA	TGTGCCAGTAGTGACGGACAGCTTGCAACTAATGAAAAACTGTTTTTT	CASSDGQLATNEKLFF
NA	TRBV15	TRBJ2-1	TRBD1	TGTGCCACCAGCACCCAGAACAGGGGTCCGTTCTTC	CATSTQNRGPFF
NA	TRBV15	TRBJ2-7	NA	TGTGCCACCAGCTCGGGACACTACGAGCAGTACTTC	CATSSGHYEQYF
NA	TRBV7-9	TRBJ1-1	NA	TGTGCCAGCAGCTTAGATCGGGGCACTGAAGCTTTCTTT	CASSLDRGTEAFF
once	TRBV5-4	TRBJ1-1	NA	TGTGCCAGCAGCTGGGGAGGCCTCTCGTTGAACACTGAAGCTTTCTTT	CASSWGGLSLNTEAFF
NA	TRBV2	TRBJ2-5	TRBD1	TGTGCCAGCAGTGAACACAGGGGGCCGGGGGAGACCCAGTACTTC	CASSEHRGPGETQYF
NA	TRBV29-1	TRBJ2-2	NA	TGCAGCGGGGGGGGACAGGCCACCGGGGAGCTGTTTTTT	CSGGGQATGELFF
NA	TRBV7-8	TRBJ2-5	NA	TGTGCCAGCAGCTTAAGGCGGCCACCGGAGACCCAGTACTTC	CASSLRRPPETQYF
NA	TRBV7-9	TRBJ1-2	TRBD1	TGTGCCAGCAGCTTAGGACCAGGGGGTGGCTATGGCTACACCTTC	CASSLGPGGGYGYTF
NA	TRBV20-1	TRBJ1-1	NA	TGCAGTGGGGCAAAGAACACTGAAGCTTTCTTT	CSGAKNTEAFF
few	TRBV2	TRBJ1-1	TRBD1	TGTGCCAGCAGGGGTCCGGGACAGATGAACACTGAAGCTTTCTTT	CASRGPGQMNTEAFF
NA	TRBV19	TRBJ2-1	TRBD2	TGTGCCAGTAGTATACTATCGAGCGGGAGTAGCGGGAATGAGCAGTTCTTC	CASSILSSGSSGNEQFF
few	TRBV27	TRBJ1-2	TRBD1	TGTGCCAGCACCCTAAATAGCCCGGGACAGGGGGTCTATGGCTACACCTTC	CASTLNSPGQGVYGYTF
NA	TRBV10-1	TRBJ1-1	NA	TGCGCCAGCAGTGAGTCCGGAAGGGGTAAGACTGAAGCTTTCTTT	CASSESGRGKTEAFF
NA	TRBV12-5	TRBJ2-1	TRBD2	TGTGCTAGTGCCACCGTAACTAGCGGGGGTTACAATGAGCAGTTCTTC	CASATVTSGGYNEQFF
NA	TRBV7-3	TRBJ1-1	NA	TGTGCCAGCAGCTTGGGTGACACCCACCACTTTGAAGCTTTCTTT	CASSLGDTHHFEAFF
NA	TRBV29-1	TRBJ2-1	NA	TGCAGCGTTGAAGGGCAGGGCTCCTACAATGAGCAGTTCTTC	CSVEGQGSYNEQFF
NA	TRBV27	TRBJ1-2	NA	TGTGCCAGCAGTTTAACAGGGAATGGCTACACCTTC	CASSLTGNGYTF
NA	TRBV10-1	TRBJ2-3	NA	TGCGCCAGCAGTGAGTTCAGGGTAACAGATACGCAGTATTTT	CASSEFRVTDTQYF
NA	TRBV19	TRBJ2-3	NA	TGTGCCAGTAGTATCTCTCGGGGGGCCCCAAGCACAGATACGCAGTATTTT	CASSISRGAPSTDTQYF
NA	TRBV5-5	TRBJ2-2	NA	TGTGCCAGCAGCGTGTTGGGGTCTGTTTTACAGGTCACCGGGGAGCTGTTTTTT	CASSVLGSVLQVTGELFF
NA	TRBV11-2	TRBJ1-2	TRBD1	TGTGCCAGCAGCTTTCGGACAGGGGATAGCTATGGCTACACCTTC	CASSFRTGDSYGYTF
once	TRBV5-5	TRBJ1-1	NA	TGTGCCAGCAGCTCCACAGGGCAAACTGAAGCTTTCTTT	CASSSTGQTEAFF
NA	TRBV27	TRBJ1-2	NA	TGTGCCAGCAGTTTCCTCCCACAGGGTAGGAATGGCTACACCTTC	CASSFLPQGRNGYTF
NA	TRBV11-2	TRBJ2-1	NA	TGTGCCAGCAGCAAGGGGCCTGGGAACAATGAGCAGTTCTTC	CASSKGPGNNEQFF
once	TRBV7-9	TRBJ2-7	TRBD1	TGTGCCAGCAGCCCCAGGACAGGGGACTCCTACGAGCAGTACTTC	CASSPRTGDSYEQYF
NA	TRBV7-3	TRBJ2-7	NA	TGTGCCAGCAGCTTAGTTATCGAGCAGTACTTC	CASSLVIEQYF
NA	TRBV5-1	TRBJ1-1	TRBD1	TGCGCCAGCAGCTTGAAGACAGGGATCGCTGAAGCTTTCTTT	CASSLKTGIAEAFF
NA	TRBV18	TRBJ1-1	NA	TGTGCCAGCTCACCGCGGAGGGCGGACACTGAAGCTTTCTTT	CASSPRRADTEAFF
NA	TRBV3-1/TRBV3-2	TRBJ1-4	NA	TGTGCCAGCAGCCCTAGAGTCAGGGGCAGTGAAAAACTGTTTTTT	CASSPRVRGSEKLFF
NA	TRBV24-1	TRBJ2-5	NA	TGTGCCACCAGTGAATCGGGAGTCGAGACCCAGTACTTC	CATSESGVETQYF